A selection of T cell receptor beta chains follows, all from one sample in a study of blood T cells in healthy people across ages. TCRdb called the 5' RACE reads again in MiXCR, with one record for every CDR3 protein. The data hold around 1,100,000 distinct CDR3 sequences, with 35% to 40% observed a single time. Sequenced input: blood. The origin of the receptors is a man between 18 and 35 years old in good health. Each CDR3 is given with its conserved first and last residue. D genes are given only for firm matches. For some rows the clone size is stated as once, few or many, or as a class when expanded; others skip it.

TRBJ2-7 | NA | few | TRBV12-3/TRBV12-4 | TGTGCCAGCAGTTTTGTGACAGGTGGGACCTACGAGCAGTACTTC | CASSFVTGGTYEQYF
TRBJ1-2 | NA | NA | TRBV12-3/TRBV12-4 | TGTGCCAGCAGTTTATCCCTGGCCATGGGCTACACCTTC | CASSLSLAMGYTF
TRBJ1-1 | NA | few | TRBV20-1 | TGCAGTGCTAGAGATAGAATAGGACTCACTGAAGCTTTCTTT | CSARDRIGLTEAFF
TRBJ2-3 | NA | NA | TRBV20-1 | TGCAGTGCTAGTTTCCCTAATTCGGATACGCAGTATTTT | CSASFPNSDTQYF
TRBJ2-7 | TRBD2 | NA | TRBV18 | TGTGCCAGCTCACCATCTAGCGGGGACTCCTACAATGAGCAGTACTTC | CASSPSSGDSYNEQYF
TRBJ1-2 | NA | NA | TRBV20-1 | TGCAGTGCTCCAGCCCTCGGGGGAACTAACTATGGCTACACCTTC | CSAPALGGTNYGYTF
TRBJ1-1 | NA | few | TRBV4-1 | TGCGCCAGCAGCCAAGTTTTGTGGACTGAAGCTTTCTTT | CASSQVLWTEAFF
TRBJ2-7 | TRBD1 | few | TRBV5-5 | TGTGCCAGCAGCTTGGAGGCACAGGGGGTCTACGAGCAGTACTTC | CASSLEAQGVYEQYF
TRBJ2-1 | TRBD1 | few | TRBV4-1 | TGCGCCAGCAGCCAAGATCAAAAGGGACAGAATGAGCAGTTCTTC | CASSQDQKGQNEQFF
TRBJ2-1 | TRBD1 | NA | TRBV6-2/TRBV6-3 | TGTGCCAGCAGTTACGGGACAGGGCTCCACGAGCAGTTCTTC | CASSYGTGLHEQFF
TRBJ1-2 | TRBD1 | few | TRBV20-1 | TGCAGTGCTAGAGATGGCCGGGGACAGGAAGGGTATGGCTACACCTTC | CSARDGRGQEGYGYTF
TRBJ2-1 | TRBD1 | NA | TRBV2 | TGTGCCAGCAGTACCGGGACAGGGGACAATGAGCAGTTCTTC | CASSTGTGDNEQFF
TRBJ2-3 | NA | NA | TRBV9 | TGTGCCAGCAGCGTAGTCGGCCTAGGGGATACGCAGTATTTT | CASSVVGLGDTQYF
TRBJ1-1 | NA | NA | TRBV7-9 | TGTGCCAGCAGCTTACAATTGGGGGGCTCTGAAGCTTTCTTT | CASSLQLGGSEAFF
TRBJ2-7 | NA | NA | TRBV7-2 | TGTGCCAGCAGCTTAGTAGGGGGAACCTCCTACGAGCAGTACTTC | CASSLVGGTSYEQYF
TRBJ2-3 | NA | NA | TRBV12-3/TRBV12-4 | TGTGCCAGCAGCCCGGGCGCCGGAATGTATTTT | CASSPGAGMYF
TRBJ2-5 | NA | many | TRBV29-1 | TGCAGCGTTGGCGGGGCAGACTACCAAGAGACCCAGTACTTC | CSVGGADYQETQYF
TRBJ1-5 | NA | NA | TRBV19 | TGTGCCTCGGTGAGGGGCCCGGATCAGCCCCAGCATTTT | CASVRGPDQPQHF
TRBJ1-2 | NA | NA | TRBV7-9 | TGTGCCAGCAGCTCAGGCGCTCTCTATGGCTACACCTTC | CASSSGALYGYTF
TRBJ2-5 | NA | few | TRBV29-1 | TGCAGCGTTGCGGGACCGGTCCAAGAGACCCAGTACTTC | CSVAGPVQETQYF
TRBJ2-1 | TRBD1 | few | TRBV9 | TGTGCCAGCAGCCTAACGGGACAGAGCTCCTACAATGAGCAGTTCTTC | CASSLTGQSSYNEQFF
TRBJ1-2 | NA | many | TRBV10-3 | TGTGCCATCAGTGACCCTGGAGACAACTATGGCTACACCTTC | CAISDPGDNYGYTF
TRBJ1-1 | NA | NA | TRBV7-8 | TGTGCCAGCAGCTTAGTGTCTGTCGAAGCTTTCTTT | CASSLVSVEAFF
TRBJ2-7 | NA | few | TRBV20-1 | TGCAGTGCTAGTTCCCCACTAGCAGAATACGAGCAGTACTTC | CSASSPLAEYEQYF
TRBJ1-1 | NA | few | TRBV7-8 | TGTGCCAGCAGCACGCCTTCGAGGGCCACTGAAGCTTTCTTT | CASSTPSRATEAFF
TRBJ1-5 | NA | few | TRBV20-1 | TGCAGTGCTAGAGATAGGAGTTACAGCCGCAATCAGCCCCAGCATTTT | CSARDRSYSRNQPQHF
TRBJ1-2 | NA | NA | TRBV2 | TGTGCCAGCACTGTCCGGGGAGAGGGTGGCTACACCTTC | CASTVRGEGGYTF
TRBJ1-1 | NA | NA | TRBV30 | TGTGCCTGGATTGAGGGTACTGAAGCTTTCTTT | CAWIEGTEAFF
TRBJ2-1 | NA | NA | TRBV6-2/TRBV6-3 | TGTGCCAGCAGTGACTCGATACCACGTGAGCAGTTCTTC | CASSDSIPREQFF
TRBJ2-1 | NA | few | TRBV5-6 | TGTGCCAGCAGCGCGGGACGTGGGACATCCTACAATGAGCAGTTCTTC | CASSAGRGTSYNEQFF
TRBJ2-1 | NA | few | TRBV12-3/TRBV12-4 | TGTGCCAGCACATCTAGTAACTCCTACAATGAGCAGTTCTTC | CASTSSNSYNEQFF
TRBJ1-4 | NA | NA | TRBV20-1 | TGCGGTGCTAGAGATCCGGGTCTCGGGACACACTCAAATGAAAAACTGTTTTTT | CGARDPGLGTHSNEKLFF
TRBJ2-3 | TRBD2 | NA | TRBV20-1 | TGCAGTGAGCGGGGGCCAGATACGCAGTATTTT | CSERGPDTQYF
TRBJ1-6 | TRBD1 | NA | TRBV12-5 | TGTGCTAGTGGTTTGGCACCGGGACAGGGGGCAGGGAATTCACCCCTCCACTTT | CASGLAPGQGAGNSPLHF
TRBJ1-2 | TRBD1 | NA | TRBV7-9 | TGTGCCAGCAGCTCTGGTGACAGGGGCCTAAAGGATGGCTACACCTTC | CASSSGDRGLKDGYTF
TRBJ2-3 | NA | NA | TRBV24-1 | TGTGCCACCAGTGACCCCCAGGGGGGAAGGTTTGATACGCAGTATTTT | CATSDPQGGRFDTQYF
TRBJ2-3 | TRBD1 | NA | TRBV5-4 | TGTGCCAGCAGCTTGGGGGGACAGGGGTTGACAGATACGCAGTATTTT | CASSLGGQGLTDTQYF
TRBJ2-5 | TRBD2 | NA | TRBV5-6 | TGTGCCAGCAGCTCTCAGACTAGCGGGACGTACCAAGAGACCCAGTACTTC | CASSSQTSGTYQETQYF
TRBJ1-5 | NA | NA | TRBV4-1 | TGCGCCAGCAGCTCTTCTTTCCAGAGTCAGCCCCAGCATTTT | CASSSSFQSQPQHF
TRBJ1-1 | TRBD1 | NA | TRBV6-2/TRBV6-3 | TGTGCCAGCAGTTACTCCCTGGACAGGGGGAGCACTGAAGCTTTCTTT | CASSYSLDRGSTEAFF
TRBJ2-5 | NA | few | TRBV4-3 | TGCGCCAGCAGCCCGACAGGGGAGGGAGAGACCCAGTACTTC | CASSPTGEGETQYF
TRBJ1-2 | NA | few | TRBV7-9 | TGTGCCAGCATCCGAGACCCGGGCGCCATCCATGGCTACACCTTC | CASIRDPGAIHGYTF
TRBJ1-2 | NA | NA | TRBV7-2 | TGTGCCAGCGATTACAGGTTCAACTATGGCTACACCTTC | CASDYRFNYGYTF
TRBJ2-5 | NA | NA | TRBV20-1 | TGCAGTGCAAGTGGACTAATCCGAGAGACCCAGTACTTC | CSASGLIRETQYF
TRBJ1-2 | NA | few | TRBV20-1 | TGCAGTGCCGCACAGGGAGGAGATAAATCTGGTGGCTACACCTTC | CSAAQGGDKSGGYTF
TRBJ2-3 | NA | few | TRBV11-2 | TGTGCCAGCAGCGGCCCCGGTTGGACTCGAGATACAGATACGCAGTATTTT | CASSGPGWTRDTDTQYF
TRBJ1-1 | NA | NA | TRBV12-3/TRBV12-4 | TGTGCCAGCAGTTTAGTATACACTGAAGTTTTCTTT | CASSLVYTEVFF
TRBJ1-6 | TRBD1 | NA | TRBV28 | TGTGCCAGCACAGGGGGTATTTCACCCCTCCACTTT | CASTGGISPLHF
TRBJ2-1 | TRBD1 | few | TRBV6-6 | TGTGCCAGCAGTTACCGGGACAGCCAGCAGTTCTTC | CASSYRDSQQFF
TRBJ1-2 | NA | many | TRBV7-9 | TGTGCCAGCAGCTCGGACAAAAGTTTCTATGGCTACACCTTC | CASSSDKSFYGYTF
TRBJ2-7 | TRBD1 | NA | TRBV12-3/TRBV12-4 | TGTGCCAGCAAACTTGACAGGGACGAGCAGTACTTC | CASKLDRDEQYF
TRBJ2-3 | NA | NA | TRBV4-3 | TGCGCCAGCAGCCAAGCAAGATTCTCAAGCACAGATACGCAGTATTTT | CASSQARFSSTDTQYF